The 6 T cell receptor beta chains reported below all come from one sample, sequenced in a study of T cell responses to AZD1222 COVID-19 vaccine (dated by TCRdb to the early 2020s). Library prep was done by the immunoSEQ multiplex PCR assay. TCRdb retrieved this table from immuneACCESS and kept in-frame rearrangements only. Not all clones are present; in checked studies, unresolved V genes account for under half, and no reason is known for the remainder. The sample table records 100,000 or so clones; 88% of these occur just once. The top ten clonotypes cover about 2.5% of the sample. The time point label on this specimen signifies: baseline before first vaccination. Sample: peripheral blood, taken on day 0 of AZD1222 vaccination. These TCRs come from an adult in good health.

The chain combines TRBV2 with TRBJ1-2; D might be TRBD1 (6 bases). This CDR3 spans 15 amino acids. Trimming removed 5 bases from V and 4 bases from J, with 17 bases in between. Germline assignment: CDR1 SNHLY and CDR2 FYNNEI. The DNA of the CDR3 is TGTGCCAGCAGTTATACAACGGGGGCTGGCTATGGCTACACCTTC. Translation: CASSYTTGAGYGYTF.

This clone was detected once. The gene calls are TRBV5-6 and TRBJ2-2; D may match TRBD1 or TRBD2 (6 bases each). The CDR3 is 13 residues long. The V end was cut by 7 bases, the J end by 2 bases, with 9 bases between. From germline, CDR1 is SGHDT and CDR2 YYEEEE. CDR3 sequence (DNA): TGTGCCAGCTGCGGGACAAACACCGGGGAGCTGTTTTTT. Its protein product is CASCGTNTGELFF.

This clone was counted a single time. V and J are TRBV7-2 and TRBJ2-3, with D perhaps matching TRBD2 (6 bases). The CDR3 runs 16 residues. Deletions cut 3 bases from V and 1 base from J, with 14 bases between. CDR1 SGHTA and CDR2 FQGNSA come from the germline V gene. This chain's CDR3 is CASSFSGTGGTDTQYF. CDR3 DNA: TGTGCCAGCAGCTTTTCCGGGACTGGTGGCACAGATACGCAGTATTTT. The full variable domain, its missing parts supplied by reference TRBV7-2 and TRBJ2-3, is GAGVSQSPSNKVTEKGKDVELRCDPISGHTALYWYRQSLGQGLEFLIYFQGNSAPDKSGLPSDRFSAERTGGSVSTLTIQRTQQEDSAVYLCASSFSGTGGTDTQYFGPGTRLTVL.

The V call is TRBV11-2, the J call TRBJ1-1, with D maybe TRBD1 (6 bases). Germline loops: CDR1 SGHAT, CDR2 FQNNGV. V gave up 4 bases and J gave up 1 base, with 13 bases separating them. The length of the CDR3 is 15 residues. In nucleotides, the CDR3 is TGTGCCAGCAGCTGGGAAGGGGGACGGAACACTGAAGCTTTCTTT. This codes for CASSWEGGRNTEAFF.

The chain carries TRBV3-1 (or the pseudogene TRBV3-2) and TRBJ2-5; 7 positions agree with TRBD2. CDR1 and CDR2 from the germline V gene are LGHDT and YNNKEL (reference sequence). Trimming removed 4 bases from V and 0 bases from J; junction bases left unmatched: 11. This CDR3 is built from 17 residues. The CDR3 loop reads CASSPPNGRENQETQYF. DNA of the CDR3: TGTGCCAGCAGCCCACCGAATGGGAGGGAGAACCAAGAGACCCAGTACTTC.

The J gene is TRBJ2-7, the V gene TRBV5-6; 8 positions match TRBD1. The CDR3 is made up of 17 amino acids. CDR1 SGHDT and CDR2 YYEEEE come from the germline V gene. After removal of 0 bases from V and 2 bases from J, the junction contained 10 bases not matched to a gene. CDR3: CASSLAASWTGTYEQYF. CDR3 nucleotides: TGTGCCAGCAGCTTGGCCGCGAGTTGGACAGGGACCTACGAGCAGTACTTC.